One sample yielded the 2 T cell receptor beta chains listed below, sequenced in a study of patients and donors after allogeneic stem cell transplantation. TCRdb re-called the RT-PCR reads with MiXCR, one entry per CDR3 protein. The sample has 400,000 to 450,000 distinct CDR3 sequences; roughly 16% are singletons. The sequencing sample was made of blood, either unsorted or a sorted T cell fraction (not recorded which). These receptors all come from a human donor who was either an allogeneic HSCT recipient or a stem cell or donor lymphocyte infusion donor (not recorded which). It is not recorded whose cells these are; they may come from a transplant donor.

This clonotype has just a few counts. The J gene is TRBJ2-1, the V gene TRBV5-1, with D possibly matching TRBD1 (5 bases). The CDR3 runs to 13 residues. Trimming cost V 3 bases and J 7 bases, with 11 bases left between them. The germline V gene encodes CDR1 SGHRS and CDR2 YFSETQ. The CDR3 DNA reads as TGCGCCAGCAGCTGGGGCCTAAGAAATGAGCAGTTCTTC. This translates into CASSWGLRNEQFF.

This clonotype was seen a few times. The rearrangement joins TRBV20-1 to TRBJ2-1, with 9 bases lining up with TRBD2. CDR1 and CDR2 from the germline V gene are DFQATT and SNEGSKA (reference sequence). The junction had 6 bases not matched to a gene; V was cut back by 0 bases and J by 3 bases. The CDR3 loop spans 16 amino acids. As DNA, the CDR3 is TGCAGTGCTAGAGAGCGGGAGGGATTCCTCTACAATGAGCAGTTCTTC. Translating it yields CSAREREGFLYNEQFF.